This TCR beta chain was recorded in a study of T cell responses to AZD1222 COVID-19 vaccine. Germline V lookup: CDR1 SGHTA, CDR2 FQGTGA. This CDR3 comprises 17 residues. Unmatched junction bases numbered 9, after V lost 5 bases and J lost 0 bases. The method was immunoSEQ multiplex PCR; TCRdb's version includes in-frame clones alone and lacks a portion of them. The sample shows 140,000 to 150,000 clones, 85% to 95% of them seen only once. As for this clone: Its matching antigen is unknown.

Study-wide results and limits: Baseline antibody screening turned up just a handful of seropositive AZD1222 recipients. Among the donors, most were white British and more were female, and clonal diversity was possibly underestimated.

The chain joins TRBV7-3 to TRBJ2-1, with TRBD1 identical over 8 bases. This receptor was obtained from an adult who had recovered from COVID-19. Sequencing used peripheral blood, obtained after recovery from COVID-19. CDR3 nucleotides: TGTGCCAGCAGCCAGACCTTCGACAGGGGCTCCTACAATGAGCAGTTCTTC. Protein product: CASSQTFDRGSYNEQFF. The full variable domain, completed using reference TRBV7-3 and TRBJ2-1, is GAGVSQTPSNKVTEKGKYVELRCDPISGHTALYWYRQSLGQGPEFLIYFQGTGAADDSGLPNDRFFAVRPEGSVSTLKIQRTERGDSAVYLCASSQTFDRGSYNEQFFGPGTRLTVL.